Listed below are T cell receptor beta chains from one sample, sequenced in a study of OX40 agonist ivuxolimab in advanced cancers. Profiled with immunoSEQ multiplex PCR; TCRdb holds only in-frame clones, not every one. The sample has some 110,000 clones; roughly nine tenths are singletons. The material was CD4+ or CD8+ T cells sorted from blood, obtained in a trial of the OX40 agonist ivuxolimab. The receptors here all came from an adult with an advanced solid tumor such as melanoma, head and neck, liver or kidney cancer. Both conserved end residues are part of each CDR3. D genes are given only for firm matches. A clone size is listed for some rows: how often the clone was seen (once, few, many), or a class if it is expanded.

clone size	D gene	V gene	J gene	CDR3 protein	CDR3 DNA
NA	TRBD1	TRBV30	TRBJ2-5	CAWSVRGQGGETQYF	TGTGCCTGGAGTGTCCGAGGACAGGGTGGAGAGACCCAGTACTTC
NA	NA	TRBV5-1	TRBJ1-2	CASSLVGPLTRGYTF	TGTGCCAGCAGCTTGGTCGGGCCCCTCACCAGGGGCTACACCTTC
NA	NA	TRBV11-3	TRBJ1-1	CASSLGPTSTEAFF	TGTGCCAGCAGCTTGGGTCCCACCAGCACTGAAGCTTTCTTT
NA	NA	TRBV5-4	TRBJ2-7	CASSSPDSSYEQYF	TGTGCCAGCAGCTCCCCGGACAGCTCCTACGAGCAGTACTTC
NA	NA	TRBV4-3	TRBJ2-1	CASSQEQGTYNEQFF	TGCGCCAGCAGCCAAGAACAGGGTACCTACAATGAGCAGTTCTTC
NA	NA	TRBV5-8	TRBJ2-3	CASSLMGESTDTQYF	TGTGCCAGCAGCTTGATGGGGGAAAGCACAGATACGCAGTATTTT
NA	TRBD2	TRBV28	TRBJ2-1	CASSPTSGGVLNEQFF	TGTGCCAGCAGCCCCACTAGCGGGGGGGTCCTCAATGAGCAGTTCTTC
NA	NA	TRBV2	TRBJ2-3	CASSTRGPSTDTQYF	TGTGCCAGCAGTACTAGAGGCCCTAGCACAGATACGCAGTATTTT
once	NA	TRBV5-6	TRBJ2-2	CASSLGQENTGELFF	TGTGCCAGCAGCTTGGGACAGGAGAACACCGGGGAGCTGTTTTTT
few	NA	TRBV6-1	TRBJ1-2	CASSAPYGYTF	TGTGCCAGCAGTGCCCCGTATGGCTACACCTTC
once	NA	TRBV7-2	TRBJ1-1	CASSLAENTEAFF	TGTGCCAGCAGCTTAGCGGAGAACACTGAAGCTTTCTTT
NA	NA	TRBV5-6	TRBJ2-7	CASSLASYEQYF	TGTGCCAGCAGCTTGGCCAGCTACGAGCAGTACTTC
NA	NA	TRBV18	TRBJ2-1	CASSSGSYNEQFF	TGTGCCAGCTCAAGTGGCAGCTACAATGAGCAGTTCTTC
NA	NA	TRBV7-2	TRBJ2-5	CASTLPGRETQYF	TGTGCCAGCACCCTCCCCGGGAGAGAGACCCAGTACTTC
NA	TRBD2	TRBV7-2	TRBJ2-7	CASSFQAGVNYEQYF	TGTGCCAGCAGCTTTCAAGCGGGGGTAAACTACGAGCAGTACTTC
NA	TRBD2	TRBV9	TRBJ2-7	CASSLRSSGDYEQYF	TGTGCCAGCAGCCTACGTTCTAGCGGGGATTACGAGCAGTACTTC
NA	NA	TRBV7-9	TRBJ2-2	CASSLGRNTGELFF	TGTGCCAGCAGCTTAGGGAGGAACACCGGGGAGCTGTTTTTT
NA	TRBD1	TRBV30	TRBJ1-4	CAWTQQGGEKLFF	TGTGCCTGGACCCAGCAGGGGGGGGAAAAACTGTTTTTT
NA	NA	TRBV28	TRBJ2-3	CAIGGGPRDTQYF	TGTGCCATCGGAGGCGGGCCTCGGGATACGCAGTATTTT
NA	NA	TRBV11-3	TRBJ1-3	CASSRGGSSGNTIYF	TGTGCCAGCAGTCGAGGGGGGAGCTCTGGAAACACCATATATTTT
NA	TRBD2	TRBV6-5	TRBJ2-5	CASSGSGGGQETQYF	TGTGCCAGCAGTGGGAGCGGGGGAGGTCAAGAGACCCAGTACTTC
NA	NA	TRBV7-9	TRBJ2-4	CASSPPITVNIQYF	TGTGCCAGCAGCCCACCGATAACCGTAAACATTCAGTACTTC
NA	TRBD1	TRBV4-3	TRBJ1-1	CASSQPTGGTEAFF	TGCGCCAGCAGCCAACCGACAGGGGGCACTGAAGCTTTCTTT
NA	NA	TRBV28	TRBJ2-3	CASSLKSGARLLGADTQYF	TGTGCCAGCAGTTTAAAGTCGGGGGCAAGGCTCCTAGGGGCAGATACGCAGTATTTT
once	NA	TRBV5-8	TRBJ2-4	CASSAQGVKNIQYF	TGTGCCAGCAGCGCGCAGGGAGTCAAAAACATTCAGTACTTC
NA	NA	TRBV7-2	TRBJ2-2	CASSDGGDTGELFF	TGTGCCAGCAGTGATGGGGGCGACACCGGGGAGCTGTTTTTT